The 20 T cell receptor beta chains below come from one sample, sequenced in a study of T cells in Graves' hyperthyroidism and ophthalmopathy. TCR beta CDR3 regions were amplified from RNA transcripts. The TCR CDR3 first-round RT-PCR relied on the HTBI primer set. TCRdb redid the calling of the multiplex PCR reads with MiXCR, one entry per CDR3 protein. This sample carries hundreds of thousands of distinct CDR3 sequences, 46% of them seen once, and the ten largest clones take roughly 8.2%. Sequencing was performed on peripheral blood or thyroid tissue (not recorded which). Receptor source: a woman between 18 and 30 years old with Graves' hyperthyroidism.

This chain links TRBV10-3 with TRBJ2-7; D uncertain. CDR1 and CDR2 (germline): ENHRY, SYGVKD. The CDR3 consists of 11 residues. V was clipped by 8 bases and J by 0 bases, with 5 bases between them. The CDR3 loop reads CAIAASYEQYF. In DNA, the CDR3 is TGTGCCATCGCGGCCTCCTACGAGCAGTACTTC.

V and J are TRBV29-1 and TRBJ1-2, with TRBD1 as a possible D gene (5 bases). Germline CDR1 reads SQVTM; CDR2 reads ANQGSEA. The ends were cut back, 4 bases at V and 4 bases at J, with 10 bases in the middle. The CDR3 has 12 residues. CDR3 in amino acids: CSVGGSLYGYTF. CDR3 bases: TGCAGCGTTGGGGGGAGTCTCTATGGCTACACCTTC.

The table lists this clonotype with a few counts. This chain uses TRBV24-1 with TRBJ2-2; 8 bases agree with TRBD1. Germline V gene lookup returns CDR1 KGHDR and CDR2 SFDVKD. CDR3 length: 15 amino acids. V was clipped by 4 bases and J by 7 bases; unmatched bases: 7. The CDR3 sequence: CATSDYDRGIGELFF. The CDR3 DNA follows: TGTGCCACCAGTGACTACGACAGGGGTATCGGGGAGCTGTTTTTT.

This clonotype was detected a few times. The chain links TRBV7-6 to TRBJ2-6, with 7 positions matching TRBD2. CDR3 size: 14 residues. The germline gives CDR1 SGHVS, CDR2 FNYEAQ. The J segment lost 4 bases and the V segment lost 6 bases, leaving 3 bases of the junction unmatched. In DNA form, the CDR3 reads TGTGCCAGCAGGGGGGGGACGGGGGCCAACGTCCTGACTTTC. Its translation: CASRGGTGANVLTF.

This clonotype was detected once. The rearrangement joins TRBV25-1 to TRBJ2-7, with 10 bases identical to TRBD2. The V gene's germline CDR1 is MGHDK and CDR2 SYGVNS. Germline trimming cut 5 bases from V and 2 bases from J; bases unmatched to any gene: 9. CDR3 size: 16 residues. CDR3 coding DNA: TGTGCCAGCAGTTTAACTTGGACTAGCGGAACCTACGAGCAGTACTTC. Translating it yields CASSLTWTSGTYEQYF.

Concerning this clonotype: A much larger clone lies a single base off, so this may be a read error. Here the CDR3 DNA reads TGTGCCACCAGGACCAACCAAGAGACCCAGTACTTC. Its translation: CATRTNQETQYF. The chain recombines TRBV24-1 with TRBJ2-5, with unresolved D. Trimming took 7 bases from V and 0 from J, leaving 5 bases between them. Germline values: CDR1 KGHDR, CDR2 SFDVKD. This CDR3 has 12 residues.

Of note for this clonotype: The junction departs from the called germline gene at one end, perhaps through a read error. This sequence joins TRBV11-2 and TRBJ1-6, with D hard to call. The CDR3 totals 16 residues. CDR1 and CDR2 from the germline V gene are SGHAT and FQNNGV. The CDR3 coding sequence is TGCGCCAGCAGCCAAGAACCGGGAGCATATAATTCACCCCTCCACTTT. Its protein is CASSQEPGAYNSPLHF.

The chain carries TRBV10-3 and TRBJ1-1; 7 bases fit TRBD1. With 10 bases clipped from V and 0 bases from J, the junction kept 11 bases outside the gene matches. CDR1 and CDR2 from the germline V gene are ENHRY and SYGVKD. The CDR3 totals 15 residues. The DNA of the CDR3 is TGTGCCAGCTCACCTCCTGGGACAGTGAACACTGAAGCTTTCTTT. This sequence encodes CASSPPGTVNTEAFF.

This clonotype showed up many times. The chain joins TRBV9 to TRBJ1-5; D perhaps matches TRBD1 (5 bases). This CDR3 comprises 14 residues. Trimming removed 0 bases at V and 7 bases at J, with 11 bases between. Germline CDR1 is SGDLS and CDR2 is YYNGEE. CDR3 residues: CASSVVQGRQPQHF. CDR3 in DNA: TGTGCCAGCAGCGTAGTCCAGGGTAGGCAGCCCCAGCATTTT.

The V call is TRBV15, the J call TRBJ2-5; D unclear. Trimming took 8 bases from V and 3 from J, leaving 13 bases between them. Germline V CDR1 and CDR2: LNHNV, YYDKDF (reference sequence). CDR3 size: 13 residues. This CDR3 is CATGKGPKETQYF. CDR3 in DNA: TGTGCCACCGGAAAGGGCCCGAAAGAGACCCAGTACTTC.

The rearrangement joins TRBV7-9 to TRBJ2-5; D ambiguous. V was trimmed by 4 bases and J by 5 bases, leaving 11 bases between them. The CDR3 consists of 13 residues. CDR1 SEHNR and CDR2 FQNEAQ come from the germline V gene (reference sequence). CDR3 in DNA: TGTGCCAGCAGCTCCAGACGGGCGGAGACCCAGTACTTC. This gives the protein CASSSRRAETQYF. The full variable domain, in which reference TRBV7-9 and TRBJ2-5 provide the parts outside the CDR3, is DTGVSQNPRHKITKRGQNVTFRCDPISEHNRLYWYRQTLGQGPEFLTYFQNEAQLEKSRLLSDRFSAERPKGSFSTLEIQRTEQGDSAMYLCASSSRRAETQYFGPGTRLLVL.

This rearrangement joins TRBV29-1 to TRBJ2-1, with 8 bases fitting TRBD1. The J call is in doubt because the DNA end fits TRBJ2-7 better. The germline V gene has CDR1 SQVTM and CDR2 ANQGSEA. This CDR3 region has 14 residues. The CDR3 loop is CSVERAGGYNEQYF. The CDR3 region has the DNA TGCAGCGTTGAAAGGGCAGGGGGCTACAATGAGCAGTACTTC.

This clonotype was found once. V is TRBV7-2 and J is TRBJ1-2; D is possibly TRBD1 (5 bases). This CDR3 region has 17 residues. The V and J ends lost 3 bases and 1 base respectively, with 18 bases between them. Germline-derived CDR1 and CDR2 are SGHTA and FQGNSA. CDR3 DNA sequence: TGTGCCAGCAGCTTTCAGGGTGAACTTTCACTTAACTATGGCTACACCTTC. This codes for CASSFQGELSLNYGYTF.

This clonotype was seen many times. The CDR3 region has the DNA TGTGCCAGCAGCAAGGACGAAGGAAACACCATATATTTT. It encodes CASSKDEGNTIYF. The chain uses TRBV2 and TRBJ1-3; D call uncertain. The germline CDR1 and CDR2 sequences are SNHLY and FYNNEI. The CDR3 extends over 13 amino acids. Deletions cut 6 bases from V and 4 bases from J, with 10 bases between.

This rearrangement joins TRBV5-1 to TRBJ1-1; D remains unclear. The V gene's germline CDR1 is SGHRS and CDR2 YFSETQ. There are 15 residues in the CDR3. The ends were cut back, 0 bases at V and 3 bases at J, with 12 bases in the middle. The DNA for the CDR3 is TGCGCCAGCAGCTTGGTATTGGACGGGGACACTGAAGCTTTCTTT. This sequence encodes CASSLVLDGDTEAFF.

V usage is TRBV10-1 and J usage is TRBJ2-5, with 13 bases lining up with TRBD2. From germline, CDR1 is WNHNN and CDR2 SYGVQD (reference sequence). With V trimmed by 10 bases and J by 7 bases, 15 bases remained unmatched. The length of the CDR3 is 16 residues. CDR3 in amino acids: CATGMGLAGSGVTQYF. CDR3 sequence (DNA): TGCGCCACCGGGATGGGACTAGCGGGATCCGGGGTGACCCAGTACTTC.

A remark on this clonotype: Sequence at one end of the junction differs from germline and may be a read error. The chain recombines TRBV25-1 with TRBJ1-6; 8 bases match TRBD1. The CDR3 contains 18 residues. Looked up from germline, CDR1 is MGHDK and CDR2 is SYGVNS. The CDR3 DNA is TGCGCCAGCAGCCAAGGTGATTACCTGGACAGGGCTGATTCACCCCTCCACTTT. This codes for CASSQGDYLDRADSPLHF.

This chain joins TRBV20-1 and TRBJ2-2, with 11 bases fitting TRBD2. Germline V gene sequence: CDR1 DFQATT, CDR2 SNEGSKA (reference sequence). V lost 3 bases, J lost 1 base, and 1 base stayed unmatched. The CDR3 is 15 amino acids. CDR3 sequence: CSARGTSGNTGELFF. CDR3 in DNA: TGCAGTGCTAGGGGGACTAGCGGGAACACCGGGGAGCTGTTTTTT.

The chain has TRBV5-4 and TRBJ2-5; D tentatively fits TRBD1 or TRBD2 (5 bases each). The CDR3 loop spans 14 amino acids. CDR1 and CDR2 (germline): SGHNT, YYREEE (reference sequence). Trimming cost V 3 bases and J 1 base, with 10 bases left between them. For the CDR3, the DNA is TGTGCCAGCAGCTCGGACGGGGCCCAAGAGACCCAGTACTTC. It translates to CASSSDGAQETQYF. The full variable domain, rest sourced from reference TRBV5-4 and TRBJ2-5, is ETGVTQSPTHLIKTRGQQVTLRCSSQSGHNTVSWYQQALGQGPQFIFQYYREEENGRGNFPPRFSGLQFPNYSSELNVNALELDDSALYLCASSSDGAQETQYFGPGTRLLVL.

Details on this clonotype: A junction end diverges from the germline sequence, so it may reflect a read error. The chain couples TRBV10-3 to TRBJ1-1; no firm D call. There are 14 residues in the CDR3. Germline V gives CDR1 ENHRY, CDR2 SYGVKD. The CDR3 bases are TGTGCCAGCAGTCCCGGGGTGCAGAACACTGAAGCTTTCTTT. Protein: CASSPGVQNTEAFF.